The entry that follows covers one TCR beta chain sequence. The data were taken from a study of blood T cell repertoires in COVID-19. Across the whole study: Material from acute and convalescent COVID-19 was sourced from the United States, Italy and Spain. The cDNA or gDNA used as material had been derived from T cells, B-cell-depleted T cells, or PBMCs.

Original processing methods: Amplification of reference gene primers provided the estimated nucleated cell counts. Clones were read by immunoSEQ multiplex PCR, and TCRdb kept only the in-frame ones, dropping some. That table supplies the V and J calls and clone size; D and trimming were determined from the DNA. Counted here are almost 400,000 clones, around 87% occurring once; the ten biggest clones make up about 2%. Seattle patients were enrolled during active infection and followed longitudinally. The CDR3 has 16 residues. CDR1 is LNHDA, CDR2 SQIVND, per germline (reference sequence). Losses at the gene ends were 1 base for V and 9 bases for J; bases not matched to a gene: 4.

This TCR was sampled from an older woman with COVID-19, enrolled during active disease. The sample taken for sequencing was peripheral blood. The chain recombines TRBV19 with TRBJ1-6, with 12 bases fitting TRBD1. The CDR3 loop reads CASSIAGTGGVSPLHF. The DNA of the CDR3 is TGTGCCAGTAGTATAGCCGGGACAGGGGGCGTTTCACCCCTCCACTTT.